Listed below are T cell receptor beta chains from one sample, sequenced in a study of vaccination effects on CD4 cells after COVID-19. These TCRs' antigens remain unknown. Measured with immunoSEQ multiplex PCR; TCRdb has only the in-frame clones, and not every one. Altogether 26,000 or so clones are present, around 82% being singletons, with the ten largest covering more than 15%. The sequences come from CD4+ T cells from PBMCs cultured with HCoV-NL63 spike peptides, collected before COVID-19 vaccination. These receptors were obtained from a human donor who had a prior SARS-CoV-2 infection. The CDR3 runs from the conserved cysteine through the conserved F or W. The D gene is left open where the match is weak. Not all rows give a size; the values are once, few, many and, for expanded clones, a class.

abundance,v_gene,d_gene,j_gene,CDR3aa,CDR3nt
.,TRBV11-3,.,TRBJ1-2,CASSTRANYGYTF,TGTGCCAGCAGCACCAGGGCCAACTATGGCTACACCTTC
.,TRBV19,.,TRBJ2-3,CASSIGWASVTQYF,TGTGCCAGTAGTATAGGGTGGGCTAGCGTTACGCAGTATTTT
few,TRBV30,.,TRBJ1-5,CAWSPQGTQPQHF,TGTGCCTGGAGTCCCCAGGGGACTCAGCCCCAGCATTTT
.,TRBV2,TRBD2,TRBJ2-3,CASSEGWGGYTDTQYF,TGTGCCAGCAGTGAAGGGTGGGGGGGTTATACAGATACGCAGTATTTT
.,TRBV6-6,TRBD1,TRBJ2-2,CASSRQGGELFF,TGTGCCAGCAGCAGACAGGGCGGGGAGCTGTTTTTT
.,TRBV5-4,TRBD2,TRBJ2-1,CATRRTSGSDEQFF,TGTGCCACCCGCCGGACTAGCGGGAGCGATGAGCAGTTCTTC
few,TRBV18,.,TRBJ1-5,CASSLFDLGRLAQPQHF,TGTGCCAGCTCACTCTTCGATCTGGGCAGGCTTGCTCAGCCCCAGCATTTT
.,TRBV7-2,.,TRBJ2-5,CASSHPRWEATQYF,TGTGCCAGCAGCCACCCCCGGTGGGAGGCAACCCAGTACTTC
.,TRBV12-3/TRBV12-4,.,TRBJ1-1,CASSSYRVTEAFF,TGTGCCAGCAGTAGCTACAGGGTTACTGAAGCTTTCTTT
.,TRBV5-1,TRBD2,TRBJ2-7,CASSLTSGGLTYEQYF,TGCGCCAGCAGCTTGACTAGCGGGGGACTAACCTACGAGCAGTACTTC
.,TRBV3-1/TRBV3-2,TRBD2,TRBJ2-7,CASSYGRSEQYF,TGTGCCAGCAGCTACGGGAGGAGCGAGCAGTACTTC
once,TRBV18,TRBD1,TRBJ1-2,CASSPTGRDYGYTF,TGTGCCAGCTCACCGACAGGGCGGGACTATGGCTACACCTTC
few,TRBV5-1,.,TRBJ1-1,CASSPAGGGDEAFF,TGCGCCAGCAGCCCGGCGGGGGGTGGGGATGAAGCTTTCTTT
.,TRBV30,.,TRBJ2-7,CAWRALSPGHSYEQYF,TGTGCCTGGAGGGCCCTCTCGCCGGGACACTCATACGAGCAGTACTTC
.,TRBV6-5,.,TRBJ1-4,CASRRIGEKLFF,TGTGCCAGCAGACGTATAGGGGAAAAACTGTTTTTT
.,TRBV7-3,.,TRBJ1-6,CASSLQQGGNSPLHF,TGTGCCAGCAGCTTACAGCAAGGGGGTAATTCACCCCTCCACTTT
.,TRBV5-6,TRBD2,TRBJ2-2,CASSLYVAGGNTGELFF,TGTGCCAGCAGCTTGTATGTAGCGGGAGGGAACACCGGGGAGCTGTTTTTT
.,TRBV6-5,.,TRBJ2-5,CLVRAAQETQYF,TGCTTAGTGCGAGCGGCCCAAGAGACCCAGTACTTC
.,TRBV10-3,TRBD2,TRBJ2-2,CAIRREGNTGELFF,TGTGCCATCAGGAGGGAGGGGAACACCGGGGAGCTGTTTTTT
.,TRBV2,TRBD1,TRBJ1-1,CASSDVGTVAFF,TGTGCCAGCAGTGACGTTGGGACAGTAGCTTTCTTT
few,TRBV6-6,.,TRBJ1-6,CASSYTTALPLHF,TGTGCCAGCAGTTACACTACAGCTCTCCCCCTCCACTTT
.,TRBV3-1/TRBV3-2,.,TRBJ2-7,CASRSGPSFYEQYF,TGTGCCAGCAGGTCGGGTCCTAGTTTCTACGAGCAGTACTTC
.,TRBV4-3,.,TRBJ2-3,CASSQDGRGDPDTQYF,TGCGCCAGCAGCCAAGATGGGCGGGGAGACCCAGATACGCAGTATTTT
.,TRBV25-1,TRBD2,TRBJ2-3,CASSTRLAGDDTQYF,TGTGCCAGCAGTACGCGACTAGCGGGGGATGATACGCAGTATTTT
.,TRBV15,.,TRBJ2-7,CATSRVFNIAGAYEQYF,TGTGCCACCAGCAGAGTTTTTAATATCGCAGGCGCCTACGAGCAGTACTTC
once,TRBV2,.,TRBJ2-1,CASRRGGGPYNEQFF,TGTGCCAGCAGGAGGGGGGGAGGGCCATACAATGAGCAGTTCTTC
.,TRBV5-1,TRBD2,TRBJ2-7,CASSLLAGAPNEQYF,TGCGCCAGCAGCTTACTAGCGGGAGCACCAAACGAGCAGTACTTC
.,TRBV4-2,TRBD1,TRBJ1-6,CASSQVPLAGGSSPLHF,TGTGCCAGCAGCCAAGTCCCTCTGGCAGGGGGTTCGTCACCCCTCCACTTT
.,TRBV3-1/TRBV3-2,.,TRBJ2-2,CASSHWFRRDTGELFF,TGTGCCAGCAGCCACTGGTTCCGGAGGGACACCGGGGAGCTGTTTTTT
.,TRBV30,.,TRBJ1-1,CACSAVLEAFF,TGTGCCTGCTCAGCCGTCCTTGAAGCTTTCTTT
once,TRBV3-1/TRBV3-2,.,TRBJ1-1,CASSQDGRPAFF,TGTGCCAGCAGCCAAGATGGCAGGCCAGCTTTCTTT
.,TRBV27,.,TRBJ2-3,CASSLLNTDTQYF,TGTGCCAGCAGTTTGCTCAACACAGATACGCAGTATTTT
once,TRBV5-8,TRBD1,TRBJ1-6,CASSFQGARNSPLHF,TGTGCCAGCAGCTTCCAGGGGGCTCGGAATTCACCCCTCCACTTT